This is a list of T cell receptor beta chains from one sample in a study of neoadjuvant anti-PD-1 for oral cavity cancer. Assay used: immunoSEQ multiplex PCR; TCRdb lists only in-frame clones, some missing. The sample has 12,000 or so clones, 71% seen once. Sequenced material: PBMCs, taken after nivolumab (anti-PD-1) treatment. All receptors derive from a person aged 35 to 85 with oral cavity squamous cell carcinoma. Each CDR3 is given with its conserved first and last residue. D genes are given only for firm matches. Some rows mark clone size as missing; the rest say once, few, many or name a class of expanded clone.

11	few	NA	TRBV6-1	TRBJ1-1	TGTGCCAGCTCTAGAGGCACTGAAGCTTTCTTT	CASSRGTEAFF
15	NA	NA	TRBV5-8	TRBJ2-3	TGTGCCAGCAGCTTGGTGGGGATTAGGGGAGATACGCAGTATTTT	CASSLVGIRGDTQYF
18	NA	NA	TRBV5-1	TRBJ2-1	TGCGCCAGCAGCTTGGGTGATAGACAGTACGCGAGGGGCAATGAGCAGTTCTTC	CASSLGDRQYARGNEQFF
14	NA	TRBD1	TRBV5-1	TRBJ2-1	TGCGCCAGCAGCTACGATGGGACAGGGAATGAGCAGTTCTTC	CASSYDGTGNEQFF
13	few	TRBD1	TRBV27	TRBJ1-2	TGTGCCAGCAGTCCCCGGACAGGGAGAGGCTACACCTTC	CASSPRTGRGYTF
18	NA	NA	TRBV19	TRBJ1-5	TGTGCCAGTAGCCGAGCCCCCGGACCGAGTTATAGCAATCAGCCCCAGCATTTT	CASSRAPGPSYSNQPQHF
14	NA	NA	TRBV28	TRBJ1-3	TGTGCCAGCAGTTTCGATATATGGGGAAACACCATATATTTT	CASSFDIWGNTIYF
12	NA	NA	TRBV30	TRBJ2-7	TGTGCCTGGAGTGTACTAGGCTACGAGCAGTACTTC	CAWSVLGYEQYF
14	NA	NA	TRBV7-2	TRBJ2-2	TGTGCCAGCAGCTTCACTAGCCGGGGCGGGGAGCTGTTTTTT	CASSFTSRGGELFF
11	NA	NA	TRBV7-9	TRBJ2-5	TGTGCCAGCAGCGTCATGCGGACCCAGTACTTC	CASSVMRTQYF
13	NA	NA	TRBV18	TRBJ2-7	TGTGCCAGCTCCCTCGGGATGAGGGACGAGCAGTACTTC	CASSLGMRDEQYF
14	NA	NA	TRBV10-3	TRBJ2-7	TGTGCCATCAGCCCGACTAGAGGGTCCTACGAGCAGTACTTC	CAISPTRGSYEQYF
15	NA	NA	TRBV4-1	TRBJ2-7	TGCGCCAGCAGCCGGGCGGGCGGGACAGCCTACGAGCAGTACTTC	CASSRAGGTAYEQYF
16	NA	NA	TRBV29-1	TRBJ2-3	TGCAGCGTTGAAGATATCCACTCTCTAAATACAGATACGCAGTATTTT	CSVEDIHSLNTDTQYF
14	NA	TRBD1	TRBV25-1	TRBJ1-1	TGTGCCAGCAGTGAAACAGGGGGGAGGTCTGAAGCTTTCTTT	CASSETGGRSEAFF
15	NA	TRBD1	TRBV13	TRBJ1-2	TGTGCCAGCAGCTCCCGGTGGGACAGAGGATGGGGCTACACCTTC	CASSSRWDRGWGYTF
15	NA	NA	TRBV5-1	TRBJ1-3	TGCGCCAGCAGCTTGGTGGCAGGCTCTGGAAACACCATATATTTT	CASSLVAGSGNTIYF
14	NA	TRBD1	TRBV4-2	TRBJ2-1	TGTGCCAGCAGAGCAGGGGGTGGTGCGAATGAGCAGTTCTTC	CASRAGGGANEQFF
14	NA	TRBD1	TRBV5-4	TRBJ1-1	TGTGCCAGCAGCTTGGAGGACAGGGGGACTGAAGCTTTCTTT	CASSLEDRGTEAFF
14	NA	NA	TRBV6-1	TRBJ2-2	TGTGCCAGCAGGCCGACTAGGTCCACCGGGGAGCTGTTTTTT	CASRPTRSTGELFF
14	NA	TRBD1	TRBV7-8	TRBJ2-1	TGTGCCAGTAAAATGACAGGGGTCTACAATGAGCAGTTCTTC	CASKMTGVYNEQFF
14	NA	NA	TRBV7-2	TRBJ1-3	TGTGCCAGCAGTGAGTGGGGGTTCGGAAACACCATATATTTT	CASSEWGFGNTIYF
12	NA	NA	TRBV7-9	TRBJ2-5	TGTGCCAGCACCATAGCTCAAGAGACCCAGTACTTC	CASTIAQETQYF
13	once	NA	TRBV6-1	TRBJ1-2	TGTGCCAGCAGTGAAGCCCCAGGGGATGGCTACACCTTC	CASSEAPGDGYTF
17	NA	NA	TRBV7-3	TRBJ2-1	TGTGCCAGCAGCGGGGGACTTGCCGTGAGCTCCTACAATGAGCAGTTCTTC	CASSGGLAVSSYNEQFF
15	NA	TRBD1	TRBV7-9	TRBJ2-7	TGTGCCAGCAGCCCCATGTCCGGACAGGGCTACGAGCAGTACTTC	CASSPMSGQGYEQYF
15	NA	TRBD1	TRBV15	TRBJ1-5	TGTGCCACCAGGGGGGACAGGCGAAATGATCAGCCCCAGCATTTT	CATRGDRRNDQPQHF
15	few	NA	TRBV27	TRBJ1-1	TGTGCCAGTACACGACAGGAGGAGGTGAACACTGAAGCTTTCTTT	CASTRQEEVNTEAFF
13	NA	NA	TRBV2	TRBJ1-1	TGTGCCAGCAGTGAATCTGACAGAATGGAAGCTTTCTTT	CASSESDRMEAFF
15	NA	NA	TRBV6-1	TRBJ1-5	TGTGCCAGCAGTCCCCAACCGGACAACAATCAGCCCCAGCATTTT	CASSPQPDNNQPQHF
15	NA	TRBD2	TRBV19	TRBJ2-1	TGTGCCAGTAGTGTCACTAGCGGGGTCTACAATGAGCAGTTCTTC	CASSVTSGVYNEQFF
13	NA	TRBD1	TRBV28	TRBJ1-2	TGTGCCAGCAGTCCTGGACAGGGGACGCGCTACACCTTC	CASSPGQGTRYTF
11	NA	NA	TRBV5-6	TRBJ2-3	TGTGCCAGCAGTGGACGTGATACGCAGTATTTT	CASSGRDTQYF
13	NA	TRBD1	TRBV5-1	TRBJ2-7	TGCGCCAGCAGACCCCGGGACAGCTACGAGCAGTACTTC	CASRPRDSYEQYF
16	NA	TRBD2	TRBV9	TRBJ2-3	TGTGCCAGCAGCGCCCCACTAGCGGGGAGCACAGATACGCAGTATTTT	CASSAPLAGSTDTQYF
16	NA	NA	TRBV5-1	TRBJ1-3	TGCGCCAGCAGCTTAAAAGGCGGGAGCTCTGGAAACACCATATATTTT	CASSLKGGSSGNTIYF
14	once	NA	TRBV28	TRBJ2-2	TGTGCCAGCAGTTTATTGGAGCACACCGGGGAGCTGTTTTTT	CASSLLEHTGELFF
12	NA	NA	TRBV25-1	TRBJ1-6	TGTGCCAGCAGGGAGGGGCCATTACCCCTCCACTTT	CASREGPLPLHF
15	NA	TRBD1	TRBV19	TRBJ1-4	TGTGCCAGTAGTGTTCCCGGGACAGGATCTGAAAAACTGTTTTTT	CASSVPGTGSEKLFF
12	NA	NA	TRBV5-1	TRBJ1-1	TGCGCCAGCAGCAAAGGACGGAGTGAAGCTTTCTTT	CASSKGRSEAFF
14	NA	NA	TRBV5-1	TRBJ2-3	TGCGCCAGCAGCTTGGGGCAGAAAACAGATACGCAGTATTTT	CASSLGQKTDTQYF
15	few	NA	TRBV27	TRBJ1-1	TGTGCCAGCAGTCTCCGACAGGCGGCCCGCACTGAAGCTTTCTTT	CASSLRQAARTEAFF
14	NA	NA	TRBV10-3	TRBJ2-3	TGTGCCATCAGGGATCCGGGGATTGGTGATACGCAGTATTTT	CAIRDPGIGDTQYF
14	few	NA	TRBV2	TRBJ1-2	TGTGCCAGCAGTGAAGCGGGCGGAAACTATGGCTACACCTTC	CASSEAGGNYGYTF
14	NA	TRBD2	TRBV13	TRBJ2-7	TGTGCCAGCGGGGAAGCGGGAGCATTGTACGAGCAGTACTTC	CASGEAGALYEQYF
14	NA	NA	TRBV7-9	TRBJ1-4	TGTGCCAGCAGCTCCCGGGACGAAAATGAAAAACTGTTTTTT	CASSSRDENEKLFF
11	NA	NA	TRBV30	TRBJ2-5	TGTGCCTGGAGTGTTAGCGAGACCCAGTACTTC	CAWSVSETQYF
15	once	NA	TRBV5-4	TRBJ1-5	TGTGCCAGCAGCTTGGGGGGCGAGGGCAATCAGCCCCAGCATTTT	CASSLGGEGNQPQHF
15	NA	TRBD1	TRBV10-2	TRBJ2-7	TGCGCCAGCAGTGACGGGACAGGGGCTCCCTACGAGCAGTACTTC	CASSDGTGAPYEQYF
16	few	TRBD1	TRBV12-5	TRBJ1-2	TGTGCTAGTGGTTTGCCCTACCTCACAGGGGGCGGTGGCTACACCTTC	CASGLPYLTGGGGYTF
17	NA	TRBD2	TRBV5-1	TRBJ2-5	TGCGCCAGTAGACTAGCGGGGGGGCCTACGTACCAAGAGACCCAGTACTTC	CASRLAGGPTYQETQYF
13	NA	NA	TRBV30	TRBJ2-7	TGTGCCTGGAGTAGGGGAGGAGACTACGAGCAGTACTTC	CAWSRGGDYEQYF
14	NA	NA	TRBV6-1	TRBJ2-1	TGTGCCAGCATACTAGCCCTGGGTTACAATGAGCAGTTCTTC	CASILALGYNEQFF
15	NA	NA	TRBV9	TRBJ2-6	TGTGCCAGCAGCGTAAGGGGATCTGGGGCCAACGTCCTGACTTTC	CASSVRGSGANVLTF
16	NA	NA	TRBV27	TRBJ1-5	TGTGCCAGCAGTTTAAGTAAGGTCAGGGAAGGTCAGCCCCAGCATTTT	CASSLSKVREGQPQHF